The rows below give T cell receptor beta chains drawn from one sample of a study of immune cell composition in non-small cell lung cancer. Data came from immunoSEQ multiplex PCR; TCRdb stores just in-frame clones and leaves some out. The sample yields about 7,000 clones, nearly 80% seen once. The sample comprised lung tumor tissue. All receptors come from a human donor with non-small cell lung cancer. Each CDR3 is given with its conserved first and last residue. The D gene is left open where the match is weak. Part of the rows lack a size; the others show once, few, many or a class for expanded clones.

.	TRBJ2-2	TRBV7-9	.	CASSLAKTTGELFF	TGTGCCAGCAGCTTAGCCAAGACAACCGGGGAGCTGTTTTTT
.	TRBJ1-5	TRBV6-1	.	CASSEAPPPTRSNQPQHF	TGTGCCAGCAGTGAAGCGCCACCTCCTACTCGTAGCAATCAGCCCCAGCATTTT
.	TRBJ1-6	TRBV30	.	CAWRLSADSPLHF	TGTGCCTGGAGGCTGTCGGCGGATTCACCCCTCCACTTT
TRBD1	TRBJ2-7	TRBV4-2	.	CATSGGAREEQYF	TGTGCCACTTCAGGGGGCGCAAGGGAAGAGCAGTACTTC
.	TRBJ2-1	TRBV6-1	few	CASSESGSSYNEQFF	TGTGCCAGCAGTGAATCCGGGAGCTCCTACAATGAGCAGTTCTTC
TRBD2	TRBJ2-7	TRBV6-6	.	CASRPHLREGEQYF	TGTGCCAGCAGACCACACTTAAGGGAGGGCGAGCAGTACTTC
.	TRBJ1-2	TRBV6-1	.	CASSESAWSYGYTF	TGTGCCAGCAGTGAATCGGCTTGGAGCTATGGCTACACCTTC
TRBD2	TRBJ2-5	TRBV15	.	CATSRDPEGAGGSGGGETQYF	TGTGCCACCAGCAGAGATCCCGAGGGAGCAGGTGGTAGCGGGGGGGGAGAGACCCAGTACTTC
TRBD1	TRBJ2-3	TRBV5-1	.	CASSLGTARDTQYF	TGCGCCAGCAGCTTAGGGACAGCGAGGGATACGCAGTATTTT
.	TRBJ2-2	TRBV9	few	CASSFLPRGRGGKAGELFF	TGTGCCAGCAGCTTCCTCCCGCGGGGGCGGGGCGGGAAGGCCGGGGAGCTGTTTTTT
TRBD1	TRBJ2-3	TRBV30	.	CASDRGTSTDTQYF	TGTGCCTCGGACAGGGGAACAAGCACAGATACGCAGTATTTT
TRBD2	TRBJ2-7	TRBV10-3	.	CASGGAYEQYF	TGTGCTTCCGGGGGGGCCTACGAGCAGTACTTC
TRBD1	TRBJ1-2	TRBV19	once	CATGTGTVYGYTF	TGTGCCACCGGGACAGGGACTGTCTATGGCTACACCTTC
.	TRBJ1-1	TRBV7-2	.	CASSLILGTEAFF	TGTGCCAGCAGCTTAATCCTCGGGACTGAAGCTTTCTTT
.	TRBJ2-7	TRBV5-4	.	CASSWGQGYEQYF	TGTGCCAGCAGCTGGGGTCAGGGCTACGAGCAGTACTTC
.	TRBJ2-2	TRBV6-5	.	CASSLDWAGELFF	TGTGCCAGCAGTTTGGACTGGGCCGGGGAGCTGTTTTTT
.	TRBJ2-7	TRBV14	.	CASSQVDGYEQYF	TGTGCCAGCAGCCAAGTCGACGGGTACGAGCAGTACTTC
.	TRBJ2-5	TRBV20-1	.	CSASLRDHQYF	TGCAGTGCTAGCCTCCGGGATCACCAGTACTTC
.	TRBJ1-6	TRBV13	.	CASSRDRSNSPLHF	TGTGCCAGCAGCAGAGACAGGAGTAATTCACCCCTCCACTTT
.	TRBJ2-3	TRBV6-5	few	CASRRESSTDTQYF	TGTGCCAGCAGGCGTGAAAGTAGCACAGATACGCAGTATTTT
TRBD2	TRBJ2-1	TRBV27	.	CASSSLAGDYNEQFF	TGTGCCAGCAGTTCATTGGCGGGGGACTACAATGAGCAGTTCTTC
.	TRBJ1-1	TRBV28	few	CASSLPGTGAREAFF	TGTGCCAGCAGCTTACCCGGGACGGGAGCACGTGAAGCTTTCTTT
TRBD1	TRBJ2-2	TRBV25-1	.	CASRGTGIAGELFF	TGTGCCAGCAGAGGGACAGGGATCGCCGGGGAGCTGTTTTTT
.	TRBJ1-4	TRBV18	.	CASSPEGVNEKLFF	TGTGCCAGCTCACCAGAGGGGGTTAATGAAAAACTGTTTTTT
.	TRBJ2-4	TRBV5-1	.	CASSLEFPQVKNIQYF	TGCGCCAGCAGCTTGGAGTTCCCACAGGTCAAAAACATTCAGTACTTC
TRBD1	TRBJ1-1	TRBV9	medium-sized	CASSRSGQGTEAFF	TGTGCCAGCAGCAGATCCGGACAGGGTACTGAAGCTTTCTTT
TRBD2	TRBJ2-7	TRBV6-1	.	CASSTSGLLPYEQYF	TGTGCCAGCAGTACCTCGGGACTACTACCCTACGAGCAGTACTTC
.	TRBJ1-4	TRBV7-9	.	CASSPTRTDKPEKLFF	TGTGCCAGCAGCCCAACCCGGACAGACAAGCCTGAAAAACTGTTTTTT
.	TRBJ1-3	TRBV6-1	.	CASSGQGMGNTIYF	TGTGCCAGCAGTGGGCAGGGGATGGGAAACACCATATATTTT
.	TRBJ2-1	TRBV5-4	.	CASSMTQTNEQFF	TGTGCCAGCAGCATGACTCAGACCAATGAGCAGTTCTTC
.	TRBJ1-2	TRBV6-1	.	CASSELGAIYGGGYTF	TGTGCCAGCAGTGAACTGGGGGCCATATACGGAGGTGGCTACACCTTC
.	TRBJ1-1	TRBV6-1	.	CASLIGGLNTEAFF	TGTGCCAGCCTCATCGGAGGGTTAAACACTGAAGCTTTCTTT
.	TRBJ2-2	TRBV19	once	CASSGPGVDTGELFF	TGTGCCAGTAGTGGGCCAGGGGTGGACACCGGGGAGCTGTTTTTT
.	TRBJ2-7	TRBV5-8	.	CASSLVRVREQYF	TGTGCCAGCAGCTTGGTGAGGGTTCGCGAGCAGTACTTC
.	TRBJ2-5	TRBV6-5	.	CASSFTSYQETQYF	TGTGCCAGCAGTTTTACTAGTTACCAAGAGACCCAGTACTTC
TRBD1	TRBJ1-2	TRBV4-2	.	CASSQEEGQGLGGYTF	TGTGCCAGCAGCCAGGAAGAGGGACAGGGCCTAGGAGGCTACACCTTC
.	TRBJ2-2	TRBV5-6	.	CASSRVTGYLTGELFF	TGTGCCAGCAGCCGTGTCACAGGGTACCTTACCGGGGAGCTGTTTTTT
TRBD1	TRBJ2-3	TRBV7-9	few	CASSFGQGTDTQYF	TGTGCCAGCAGCTTTGGACAGGGCACAGATACGCAGTATTTT
TRBD2	TRBJ2-1	TRBV5-4	.	CASSWEGGDYNEQFF	TGTGCCAGCAGCTGGGAGGGTGGGGACTACAATGAGCAGTTCTTC
TRBD2	TRBJ2-1	TRBV7-9	.	CASTYSGGPTNEQFF	TGTGCCAGCACCTATAGCGGGGGGCCTACCAATGAGCAGTTCTTC
.	TRBJ1-2	TRBV25-1	.	CAAGGGAYGYTF	TGTGCCGCGGGAGGAGGGGCCTATGGCTACACCTTC
.	TRBJ2-1	TRBV20-1	medium-sized	CSALPGWEQFF	TGCAGTGCCCTTCCAGGGTGGGAGCAGTTCTTC
TRBD1	TRBJ1-2	TRBV7-9	.	CASSYGQGKGYTF	TGTGCCAGCAGCTATGGACAGGGGAAGGGCTACACCTTC
TRBD1	TRBJ2-2	TRBV27	.	CATKQGARTGELFF	TGTGCCACCAAACAGGGGGCGCGGACCGGGGAGCTGTTTTTT
.	TRBJ1-4	TRBV7-8	.	CASSPGWFGATNEKLFF	TGTGCCAGCAGCCCGGGGTGGTTCGGCGCAACTAATGAAAAACTGTTTTTT
.	TRBJ2-1	TRBV18	.	CASSPYSRIYNEQFF	TGTGCCAGCTCACCATACAGCAGGATCTACAATGAGCAGTTCTTC
.	TRBJ1-1	TRBV18	.	CASSPTDRNTEAFF	TGTGCCAGCTCACCGACCGACAGGAACACTGAAGCTTTCTTT
.	TRBJ1-1	TRBV7-3	.	CASSLRDWDTEAFF	TGTGCCAGCAGCTTACGGGATTGGGACACTGAAGCTTTCTTT
TRBD2	TRBJ2-3	TRBV27	.	CASSLTAGGPDTQYF	TGTGCCAGCAGTTTAACGGCGGGAGGTCCAGATACGCAGTATTTT
TRBD1	TRBJ1-1	TRBV18	.	CASSEGQGSFYVTEAFF	TGTGCCAGCTCGGAGGGACAGGGGTCATTTTATGTCACTGAAGCTTTCTTT
TRBD2	TRBJ2-3	TRBV7-9	.	CASSPGLAGVTDTQYF	TGTGCCAGCAGCCCTGGACTAGCGGGAGTAACAGATACGCAGTATTTT
TRBD1	TRBJ2-5	TRBV6-5	few	CASSRMDRPQETQYF	TGTGCCAGCAGTCGTATGGACAGGCCCCAAGAGACCCAGTACTTC
.	TRBJ2-2	TRBV9	.	CASSVLGAGAVRDTGELFF	TGTGCCAGCAGCGTATTGGGCGCGGGGGCGGTTCGGGACACCGGGGAGCTGTTTTTT
TRBD1	TRBJ2-2	TRBV9	few	CASSVDRANTGELFF	TGTGCCAGCAGCGTCGACAGGGCGAACACCGGGGAGCTGTTTTTT
TRBD1	TRBJ1-4	TRBV19	.	CASSSGQANEKLFF	TGTGCCAGTAGTTCGGGACAGGCTAATGAAAAACTGTTTTTT
.	TRBJ2-3	TRBV4-1	.	CASSQKIGRSTDTQYF	TGCGCCAGCAGCCAAAAGATTGGGAGGAGCACAGATACGCAGTATTTT
.	TRBJ1-1	TRBV4-3	few	CASSLTGNTEAFF	TGCGCCAGCAGCCTTACAGGGAACACTGAAGCTTTCTTT